Here is one TCR beta chain with its context. Clones were sequenced by immunoSEQ multiplex PCR, and TCRdb holds only the in-frame ones, with some missing. The sample holds tens of thousands of clones, 75% to 90% seen once. These data belong to a study of blood T cell repertoires in COVID-19. Study information: From the United States, Italy and Spain came samples of acute and convalescent COVID-19.

Trimming at V came to 4 bases and at J to 5 bases, leaving 2 bases not matched to a gene. The CDR3 loop spans 13 amino acids. Germline V gives CDR1 SQVTM, CDR2 ANQGSEA. The sequence came from a man aged 50 to 59 with active COVID-19. The rearrangement links TRBV29-1 to TRBJ1-5; TRBD1 matches at 10 bases. The specimen sequenced was peripheral blood. CDR3 nucleotide sequence: TGCAGCGTTGGCGGGACAGGGGATCAGCCCCAGCATTTT. Translation: CSVGGTGDQPQHF.